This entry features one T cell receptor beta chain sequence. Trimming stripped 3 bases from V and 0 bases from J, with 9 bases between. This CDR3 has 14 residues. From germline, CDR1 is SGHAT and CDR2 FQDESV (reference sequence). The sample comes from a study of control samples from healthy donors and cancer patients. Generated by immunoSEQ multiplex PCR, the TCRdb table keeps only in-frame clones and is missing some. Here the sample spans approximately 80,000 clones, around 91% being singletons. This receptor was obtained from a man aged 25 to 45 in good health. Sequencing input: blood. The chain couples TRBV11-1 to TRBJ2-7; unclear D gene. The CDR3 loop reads CASSFLISSYEQYF. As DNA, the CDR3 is TGTGCCAGCAGCTTTCTTATTAGCTCCTACGAGCAGTACTTC. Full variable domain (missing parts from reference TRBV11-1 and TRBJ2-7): EAEVAQSPRYKITEKSQAVAFWCDPISGHATLYWYRQILGQGPELLVQFQDESVVDDSQLPKDRFSAERLKGVDSTLKIQPAELGDSAMYLCASSFLISSYEQYFGPGTRLTVT.